This T cell receptor (beta chain) was profiled in a study of OX40 agonist ivuxolimab in advanced cancers. Study summary: Partial responses were achieved by three patients: one hepatocellular carcinoma, two cutaneous melanoma.

Germline CDR1 is KGHSH and CDR2 is LQKENI. V was pared by 3 bases and J by 6 bases, with 6 bases of the junction left unmatched. The CDR3 has 15 residues. Method: immunoSEQ multiplex PCR; TCRdb's copy keeps in-frame clones and lacks some. The sample includes around 100,000 clones, around 90% of them seen just once. Specimen: CD4+ or CD8+ T cells sorted from blood, collected in a trial of the OX40 agonist ivuxolimab. This clonotype originated in an adult with an advanced solid tumor such as melanoma, head and neck, liver or kidney cancer. The chain carries TRBV18 and TRBJ2-3, with 10 positions matching TRBD2. CDR3 sequence reads: CASSPQRGGMDTQYF. CDR3 bases: TGTGCCAGCTCACCGCAGCGGGGGGGCATGGATACGCAGTATTTT.